One and the same sample provided the 13 T cell receptor beta chains below, sequenced in a study of T cells expressing NK-cell markers. TCRdb re-called the 5' RACE reads, yielding one record per CDR3 amino acid sequence without DNA. The sample data list fewer than 400,000 distinct CDR3 sequences. The sequencing input was blood T cells: a sorted CD56 or NKG2C T cell subset, CD4+ or CD8+ T cells, or bulk PBMC T cells (not recorded which). The receptor source for this set is a woman in her forties or fifties in good health.

The genes are TRBV20-1 and TRBJ1-6. The CDR3 sequence is 13 residues long. Germline V gene data show CDR1 as DFQATT and CDR2 as SNEGSKA (reference sequence). CDR3 sequence reads: CSARVDRWSPLHF.

The rearrangement uses TRBV27 and TRBJ1-2; TCRdb selects TRBD1, and the lack of DNA leaves this call unchecked. This CDR3 has 13 amino acids. The germline CDR1 and CDR2 sequences are MNHEY and SMNVEV (reference sequence). Here the CDR3 reads CASTTGGVRGYTF.

The chain combines TRBV5-8 with TRBJ1-5; the D call of TRBD1 rests on TCRdb alone, since no DNA is present to check it. CDR1 and CDR2 from the germline V gene are SGHTS and YDEGEE. This CDR3 contains 18 residues. CDR3 residues: CASSLGSAGLFSNQPQHF.

The chain joins TRBV2 to TRBJ2-1; absent DNA, TCRdb's TRBD2 call cannot be checked. The CDR3 is 16 amino acids. CDR1 SNHLY and CDR2 FYNNEI come from the germline V gene. The chain's CDR3 is CASSGVVQRDYNEQFF.

The V and J genes are TRBV20-1 and TRBJ2-3; lacking DNA, the TRBD1 call made by TCRdb goes unchecked. Germline V gene sequence: CDR1 DFQATT, CDR2 SNEGSKA (reference sequence). The CDR3 runs 15 residues. The CDR3 sequence: CSARDPGKYTDTQYF.

The chain has TRBV3-1 and TRBJ2-5. The CDR3 is made up of 11 amino acids. Germline V lookup: CDR1 LGHDT, CDR2 YNNKEL (reference sequence). The CDR3 protein is CASRREETQYF.

The genes are TRBV2 and TRBJ2-7; TCRdb selects TRBD2, and the lack of DNA leaves this call unchecked. Germline V gene lookup returns CDR1 SNHLY and CDR2 FYNNEI. CDR3 length: 17 amino acids. The CDR3 sequence is CASSAYRPGTSSYEQYF.

The CDR3: CASSLEPVWPQHF. The chain couples TRBV5-1 to TRBJ1-5. Germline CDR1 and CDR2: SGHRS and YFSETQ. The CDR3 spans 13 residues. Full variable domain (rest looked up from reference TRBV5-1 and TRBJ1-5): KAGVTQTPRYLIKTRGQQVTLSCSPISGHRSVSWYQQTPGQGLQFLFEYFSETQRNKGNFPGRFSGRQFSNSRSEMNVSTLELGDSALYLCASSLEPVWPQHFGDGTRLSIL.

V usage is TRBV4-2 and J usage is TRBJ2-1; the D gene TCRdb calls, TRBD1, cannot be checked with no DNA. The germline V gene has CDR1 LGHNA and CDR2 YNFKEQ. The CDR3 runs 17 residues. CDR3 sequence reads: CASSSGGGGSSDNEQFF.

The chain uses TRBV9 and TRBJ2-5. Per the germline V gene, CDR1 is SGDLS and CDR2 is YYNGEE. The CDR3 contains 12 residues. The CDR3 loop is CASGVGEETQYF.

The chain recombines TRBV6-2 or TRBV6-3 with TRBJ2-5; TCRdb selects TRBD1, and the lack of DNA leaves this call unchecked. There are 15 residues in the CDR3. CDR1 MNHEY and CDR2 SVGEGT come from the germline V gene. The CDR3 reads CASSAPGSQRETQYF.

This chain joins TRBV15 and TRBJ2-1; TCRdb selects TRBD2, and the lack of DNA leaves this call unchecked. This CDR3 has 14 amino acids. Germline CDR1 is LNHNV and CDR2 is YYDKDF (reference sequence). CDR3: CATSNLGSFDEQFF.

The chain employs TRBV3-1 and TRBJ2-7; TCRdb selects TRBD2, and the lack of DNA leaves this call unchecked. Germline lookup yields CDR1 LGHDT and CDR2 YNNKEL (reference sequence). CDR3 length: 17 amino acids. CDR3: CASSQDRASGRAYEQYF.